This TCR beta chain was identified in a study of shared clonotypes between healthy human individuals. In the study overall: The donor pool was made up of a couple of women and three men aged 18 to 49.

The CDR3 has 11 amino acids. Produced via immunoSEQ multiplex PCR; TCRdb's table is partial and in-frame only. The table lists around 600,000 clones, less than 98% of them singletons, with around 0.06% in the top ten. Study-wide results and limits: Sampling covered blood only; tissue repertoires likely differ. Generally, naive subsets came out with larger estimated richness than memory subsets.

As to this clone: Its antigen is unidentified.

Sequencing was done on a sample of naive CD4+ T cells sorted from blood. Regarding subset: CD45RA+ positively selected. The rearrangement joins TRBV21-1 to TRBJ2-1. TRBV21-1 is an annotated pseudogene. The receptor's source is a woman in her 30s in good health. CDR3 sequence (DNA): TGTGCCAGCAGCGGCTACAATGAGCAGTTCTTC. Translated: CASSGYNEQFF.